This T cell receptor (beta chain) was captured in a study of Ad26.COV2.S vaccination and SARS-CoV-2 variants. Germline-derived CDR1 and CDR2 are SGHRS and YFSETQ. This CDR3 region has 14 residues. V was shortened by 4 bases and J by 5 bases, with 16 bases between the two germline ends. Described treatment: around 19 received Ad26.COV2.S at low or high dose, single or two shots; about 5 received placebo; per-sample allocation not given. The samples date from day 63 after the first vaccine or placebo injection. In Boston, an adult donor aged 18-55 years took part. The protocol was immunoSEQ multiplex PCR, while the TCRdb copy is restricted to in-frame clones and leaves out a portion. The sample shows about 280,000 clones, about 90% of them seen only once.

The chain couples TRBV5-1 to TRBJ2-7, with D possibly matching TRBD1 (7 bases). This sequence was found in a person aged 18 to 59 who received the Ad26.COV2.S COVID-19 vaccine or a placebo. The sample in question was peripheral blood, obtained in a trial of Ad26.COV2.S vaccine versus placebo. The CDR3 reads CASSLRTGGNEQYF. CDR3 nucleotides: TGCGCCAGCAGCCTCCGGACAGGCGGGAACGAGCAGTACTTC.